This T cell receptor (beta chain) was retrieved from a study of OX40 agonist ivuxolimab in advanced cancers. Study-wide findings and caveats: At 0.1-3.0 mg/kg, partial responders had clonal expansion among the lowest observed. Nonresponders included some who also had low normalized T-cell clonal expansion.

The method was immunoSEQ multiplex PCR; TCRdb's version includes in-frame clones alone and lacks a portion of them. The repertoire holds roughly 43,000 clones, with approximately 86% as singletons. V shed 5 bases, J shed 3 bases, and the junction held 6 bases outside the gene matches. The CDR3 sequence is 15 residues long. Germline CDR1 reads SEHNR; CDR2 reads FQNEAQ (reference sequence). Concerning this clone itself: The antigen is undetermined.

The sequence was obtained from an adult with an advanced solid tumor such as melanoma, head and neck, liver or kidney cancer. The input for sequencing was CD4+ or CD8+ T cells sorted from blood, taken in a trial of the OX40 agonist ivuxolimab. This chain links TRBV7-9 with TRBJ1-5, with TRBD1 identical over 8 bases. The CDR3 sequence: CASSLQGGINQPQHF. The CDR3 nucleotides are TGTGCCAGCAGCCTACAGGGGGGAATCAATCAGCCCCAGCATTTT.